The 2 T cell receptor beta chains in this list originate from one sample, sequenced in a study of human CD8 memory T cell subsets. TCR beta was sequenced from UMI-tagged 5' RACE libraries. TCRdb re-called the 5' RACE reads and catalogs CDR3 proteins one per entry, DNA excluded. Recorded here are 7,000 to 8,500 distinct CDR3 sequences; the top ten clones represent 20% to 25%. Specimen: CD8+ T cells from PBMCs. The receptor source for this set is a human donor in good health.

The rearrangement uses TRBV18 and TRBJ2-1; TCRdb returns TRBD2, unconfirmable since there is no DNA. CDR1 and CDR2 from the germline V gene are KGHSH and LQKENI. The CDR3 has 17 amino acids. The CDR3 loop is CASSWGLAEHVGDEQFF.

The rearrangement links TRBV12-3 or TRBV12-4 to TRBJ2-2. There are 13 residues in the CDR3. CDR3: CASTQTETGELFF.